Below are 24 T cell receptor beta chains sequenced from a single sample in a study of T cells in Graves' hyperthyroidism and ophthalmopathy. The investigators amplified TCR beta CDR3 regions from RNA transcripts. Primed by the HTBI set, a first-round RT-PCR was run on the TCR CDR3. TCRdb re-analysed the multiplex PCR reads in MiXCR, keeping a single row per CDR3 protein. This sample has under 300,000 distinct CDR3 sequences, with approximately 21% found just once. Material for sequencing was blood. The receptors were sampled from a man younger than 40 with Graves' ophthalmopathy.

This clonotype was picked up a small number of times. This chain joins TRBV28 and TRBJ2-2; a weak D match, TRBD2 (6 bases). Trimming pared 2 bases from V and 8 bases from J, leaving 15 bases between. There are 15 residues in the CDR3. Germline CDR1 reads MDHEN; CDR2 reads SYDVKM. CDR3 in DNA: TGTGCCAGCAGTTTAGTAGAGCGGGTTAATGGGGAGCTGTTTTTT. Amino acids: CASSLVERVNGELFF. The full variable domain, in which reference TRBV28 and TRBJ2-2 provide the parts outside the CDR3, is DVKVTQSSRYLVKRTGEKVFLECVQDMDHENMFWYRQDPGLGLRLIYFSYDVKMKEKGDIPEGYSVSREKKERFSLILESASTNQTSMYLCASSLVERVNGELFFGEGSRLTVL.

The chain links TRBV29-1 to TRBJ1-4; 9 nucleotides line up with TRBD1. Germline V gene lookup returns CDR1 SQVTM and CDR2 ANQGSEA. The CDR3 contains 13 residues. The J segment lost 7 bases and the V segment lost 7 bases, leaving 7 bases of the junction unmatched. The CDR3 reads CSAQQGAVEKLFF. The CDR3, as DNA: TGCAGCGCACAACAGGGGGCGGTTGAAAAACTGTTTTTT.

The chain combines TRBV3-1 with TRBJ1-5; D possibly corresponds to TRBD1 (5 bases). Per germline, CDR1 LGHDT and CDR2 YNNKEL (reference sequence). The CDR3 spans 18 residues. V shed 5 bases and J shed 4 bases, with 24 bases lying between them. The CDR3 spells CASSNGAVWGVNNQPQHF. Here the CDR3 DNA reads TGTGCCAGCAGCAATGGGGCCGTGTGGGGGGTGAATAATCAGCCCCAGCATTTT.

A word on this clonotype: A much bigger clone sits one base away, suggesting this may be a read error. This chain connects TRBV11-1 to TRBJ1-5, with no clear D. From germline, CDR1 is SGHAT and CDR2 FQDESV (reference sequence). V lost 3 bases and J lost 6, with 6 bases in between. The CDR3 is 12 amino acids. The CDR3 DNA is TGTGCCAGCAGCTTTTGGGGTCAGCCCCAGCATTTT. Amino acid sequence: CASSFWGQPQHF.

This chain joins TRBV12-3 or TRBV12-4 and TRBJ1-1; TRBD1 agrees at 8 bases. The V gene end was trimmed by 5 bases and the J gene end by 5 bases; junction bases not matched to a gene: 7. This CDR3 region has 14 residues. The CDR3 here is CASSEQGVRTEAFF. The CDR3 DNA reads TGTGCCAGCAGTGAACAGGGGGTTAGGACTGAAGCTTTCTTT.

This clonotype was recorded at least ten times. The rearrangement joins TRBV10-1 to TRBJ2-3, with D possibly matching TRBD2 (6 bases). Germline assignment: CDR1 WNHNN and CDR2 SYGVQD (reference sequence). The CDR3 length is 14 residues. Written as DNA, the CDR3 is TGCGCTTCTTCGGCGGGACCTAGCACAGATACGCAGTATTTT. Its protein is CASSAGPSTDTQYF.

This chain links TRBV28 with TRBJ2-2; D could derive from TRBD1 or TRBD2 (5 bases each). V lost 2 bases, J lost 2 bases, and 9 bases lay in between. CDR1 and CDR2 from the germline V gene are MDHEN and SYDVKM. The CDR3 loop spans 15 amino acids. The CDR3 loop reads CASSLIGGNTGELFF. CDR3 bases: TGTGCCAGCAGTTTAATTGGGGGAAACACCGGGGAGCTGTTTTTT.

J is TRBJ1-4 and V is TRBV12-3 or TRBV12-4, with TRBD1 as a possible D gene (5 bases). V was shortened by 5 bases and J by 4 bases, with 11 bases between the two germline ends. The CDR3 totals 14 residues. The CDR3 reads CASSPRGFNEKLFF. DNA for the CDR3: TGTGCCAGCAGTCCCCGGGGGTTTAATGAAAAACTGTTTTTT.

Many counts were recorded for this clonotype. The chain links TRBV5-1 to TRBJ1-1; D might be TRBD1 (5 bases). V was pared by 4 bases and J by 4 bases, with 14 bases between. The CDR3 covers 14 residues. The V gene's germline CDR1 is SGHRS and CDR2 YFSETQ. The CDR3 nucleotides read TGCGCCAGCAGCCGGGACTTTAAAGGCACTGAAGCTTTCTTT. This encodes CASSRDFKGTEAFF.

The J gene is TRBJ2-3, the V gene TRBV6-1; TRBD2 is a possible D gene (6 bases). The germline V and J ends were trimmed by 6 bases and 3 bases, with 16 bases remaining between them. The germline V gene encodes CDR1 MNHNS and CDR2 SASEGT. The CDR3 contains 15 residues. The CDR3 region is CASSLTGVGTDTQYF. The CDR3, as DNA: TGTGCCAGCAGCCTAACGGGAGTTGGGACAGATACGCAGTATTTT.

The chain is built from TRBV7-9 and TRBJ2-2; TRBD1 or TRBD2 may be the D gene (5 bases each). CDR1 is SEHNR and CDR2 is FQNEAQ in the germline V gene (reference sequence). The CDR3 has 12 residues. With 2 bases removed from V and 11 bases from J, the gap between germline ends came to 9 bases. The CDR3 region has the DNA TGTGCCAGCAGCTTACCCCGGGACGAGCTGTTTTTT. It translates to CASSLPRDELFF.

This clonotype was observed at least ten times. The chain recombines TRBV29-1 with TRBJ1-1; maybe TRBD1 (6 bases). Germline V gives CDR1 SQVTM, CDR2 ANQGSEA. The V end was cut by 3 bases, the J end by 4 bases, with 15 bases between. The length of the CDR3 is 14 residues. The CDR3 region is CSVDEGGQATEAFF. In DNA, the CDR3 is TGCAGCGTTGATGAGGGGGGGCAGGCCACTGAAGCTTTCTTT. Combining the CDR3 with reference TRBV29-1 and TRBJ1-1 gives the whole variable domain SAVISQKPSRDICQRGTSLTIQCQVDSQVTMMFWYRQQPGQSLTLIATANQGSEATYESGFVIDKFPISRPNLTFSTLTVSNMSPEDSSIYLCSVDEGGQATEAFFGQGTRLTVV.

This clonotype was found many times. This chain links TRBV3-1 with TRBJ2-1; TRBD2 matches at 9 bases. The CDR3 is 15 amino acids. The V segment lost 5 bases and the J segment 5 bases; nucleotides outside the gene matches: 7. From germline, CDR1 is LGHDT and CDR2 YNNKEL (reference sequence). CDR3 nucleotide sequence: TGTGCCAGCAGCTTCGGACTAGCGACCAACAATGAGCAGTTCTTC. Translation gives CASSFGLATNNEQFF.

The CDR3 sequence is CASSSRTGNQPQHF. The CDR3 DNA sequence: TGTGCCAGCAGTTCAAGGACGGGGAATCAGCCCCAGCATTTT. The chain is built from TRBV28 and TRBJ1-5; D gene uncertain. The CDR3 totals 14 residues. V lost 4 bases, J lost 4 bases, and 11 bases lay in between. CDR1 MDHEN and CDR2 SYDVKM come from the germline V gene.

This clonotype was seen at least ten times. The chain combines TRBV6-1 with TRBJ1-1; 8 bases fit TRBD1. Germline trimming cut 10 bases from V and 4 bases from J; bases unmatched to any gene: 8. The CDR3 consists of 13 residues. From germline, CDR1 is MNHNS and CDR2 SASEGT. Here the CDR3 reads CATTLTGGTEAFF. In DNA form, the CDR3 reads TGTGCCACCACACTAACAGGGGGCACTGAAGCTTTCTTT.

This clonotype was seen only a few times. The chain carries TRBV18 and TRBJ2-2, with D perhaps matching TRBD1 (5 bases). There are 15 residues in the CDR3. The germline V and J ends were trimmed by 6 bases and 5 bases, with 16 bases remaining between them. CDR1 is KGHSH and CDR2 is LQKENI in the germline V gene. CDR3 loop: CASSQLMTDTGELFF. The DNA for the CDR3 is TGTGCCAGCTCTCAGTTAATGACAGATACCGGGGAGCTGTTTTTT.

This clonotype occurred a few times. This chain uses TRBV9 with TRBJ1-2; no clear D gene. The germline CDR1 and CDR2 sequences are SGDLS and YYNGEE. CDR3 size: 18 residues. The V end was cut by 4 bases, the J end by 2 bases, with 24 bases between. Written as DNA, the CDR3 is TGTGCCAGCAGCCTTCTTGTTGGGCCCTCCGGTCCCAACTATGGCTACACCTTC. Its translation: CASSLLVGPSGPNYGYTF.

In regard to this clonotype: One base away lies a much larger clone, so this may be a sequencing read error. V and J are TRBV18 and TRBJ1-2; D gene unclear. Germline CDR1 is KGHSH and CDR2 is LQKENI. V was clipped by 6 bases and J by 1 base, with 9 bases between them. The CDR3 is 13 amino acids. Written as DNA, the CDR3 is TGTGCCAGCTCTCCTAACAGTAACTATGGCTACACCTTC. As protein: CASSPNSNYGYTF. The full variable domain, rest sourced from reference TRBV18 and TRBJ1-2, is NAGVMQNPRHLVRRRGQEARLRCSPMKGHSHVYWYRQLPEEGLKFMVYLQKENIIDESGMPKERFSAEFPKEGPSILRIQQVVRGDSAAYFCASSPNSNYGYTFGSGTRLTVV.

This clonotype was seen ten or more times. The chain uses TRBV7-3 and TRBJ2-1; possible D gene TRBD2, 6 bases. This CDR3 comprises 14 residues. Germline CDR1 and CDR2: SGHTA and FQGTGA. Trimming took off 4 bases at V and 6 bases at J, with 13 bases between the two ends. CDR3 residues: CASSWGTSANEQFF. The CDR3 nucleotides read TGTGCCAGCAGCTGGGGGACTTCAGCCAATGAGCAGTTCTTC.

CDR3 region: CAWSRGESGANVLTF. In DNA, the CDR3 is TGTGCCTGGAGCAGGGGCGAATCTGGGGCCAACGTCCTGACTTTC. The chain carries TRBV30 and TRBJ2-6; a possible D gene is TRBD1 (6 bases). The CDR3 is 15 amino acids. Germline V gene sequence: CDR1 GTSNPN, CDR2 SVGIG (reference sequence). With 3 bases removed from V and 1 base from J, the gap between germline ends came to 10 bases.

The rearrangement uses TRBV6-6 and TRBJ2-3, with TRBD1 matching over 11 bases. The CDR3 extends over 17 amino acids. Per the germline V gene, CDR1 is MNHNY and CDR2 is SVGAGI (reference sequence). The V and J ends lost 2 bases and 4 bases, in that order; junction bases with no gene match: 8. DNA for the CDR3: TGTGCCAGCAGTTACCGATTAGGGACAGGGGGGGCAGATACGCAGTATTTT. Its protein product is CASSYRLGTGGADTQYF.

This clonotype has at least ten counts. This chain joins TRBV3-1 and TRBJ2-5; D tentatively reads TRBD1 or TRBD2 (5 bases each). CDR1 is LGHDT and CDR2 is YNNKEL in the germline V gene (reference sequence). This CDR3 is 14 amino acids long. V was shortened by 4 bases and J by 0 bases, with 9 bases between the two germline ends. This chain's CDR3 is CASSPPGHQETQYF. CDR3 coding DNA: TGTGCCAGCAGCCCCCCGGGACACCAAGAGACCCAGTACTTC.

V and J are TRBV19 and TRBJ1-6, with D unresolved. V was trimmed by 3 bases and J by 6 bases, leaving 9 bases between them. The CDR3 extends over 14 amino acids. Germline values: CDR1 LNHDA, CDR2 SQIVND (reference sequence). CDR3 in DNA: TGTGCCAGTAGTATCTCCACGCGTAATTCACCCCTCCACTTT. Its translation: CASSISTRNSPLHF.

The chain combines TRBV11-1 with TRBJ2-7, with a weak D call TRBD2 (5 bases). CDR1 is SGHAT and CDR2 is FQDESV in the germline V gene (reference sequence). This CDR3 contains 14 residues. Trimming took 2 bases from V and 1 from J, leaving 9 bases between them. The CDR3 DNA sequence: TGTGCCAGCAGCTTATATCGGGGATCCTACGAGCAGTACTTC. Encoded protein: CASSLYRGSYEQYF.